Shown below are 8 T cell receptor beta chains from a single sample sequenced in a study of blood T cell repertoires in COVID-19. The table came from immunoSEQ multiplex PCR; TCRdb's copy has only in-frame clones and leaves some out. The table lists 200,000 to 300,000 clones, about 80% of them singletons, with around 3.2% in the top ten. Sequencing was carried out using peripheral blood. These receptors were obtained from a woman older than 75 with acute or convalescent COVID-19.

The chain joins TRBV6-5 to TRBJ2-3, with 12 bases aligning to TRBD2. The CDR3 sequence is 14 residues long. V shed 7 bases and J 4 bases; nucleotides not matched to a gene: 3. Germline values: CDR1 MNHEY, CDR2 SVGAGI. CDR3: CASTSGRAADTQYF. DNA for the CDR3: TGTGCCAGCACTAGCGGGAGGGCCGCAGATACGCAGTATTTT.

This clone was detected only a few times. The V gene is TRBV28, the J gene TRBJ1-2, with 9 bases aligning to TRBD1. The germline gives CDR1 MDHEN, CDR2 SYDVKM. The CDR3 runs 18 residues. The trim removed 5 bases at V and 4 bases at J, leaving 17 bases unmatched. CDR3 loop: CASSPPSGTGPIGYGYTF. CDR3 nucleotide sequence: TGTGCCAGCAGTCCTCCGTCTGGGACAGGGCCAATCGGCTATGGCTACACCTTC.

The CDR3 sequence: CASSQTTRSETQYF. The CDR3 nucleotides read TGTGCCAGCAGCCAGACGACTAGGTCTGAGACCCAGTACTTC. V usage is TRBV3-1 (or the pseudogene TRBV3-2) and J usage is TRBJ2-5; weak D call: TRBD2 (6 bases). This CDR3 region has 14 residues. Germline values: CDR1 LGHDT, CDR2 YNNKEL (reference sequence). Trimming took 3 bases from V and 5 from J, leaving 13 bases between them.

This clone is a singleton in its sample. V and J are TRBV6-5 and TRBJ1-1; D is unclear. The V gene's germline CDR1 is MNHEY and CDR2 SVGAGI. Trimming removed 6 bases at V and 2 bases at J, with 13 bases between. This CDR3 region has 14 residues. For the CDR3, the DNA is TGTGCCAGCAGGCAGCGGACGGGAAACACTGAAGCTTTCTTT. It is translated as CASRQRTGNTEAFF.

This sequence joins TRBV3-1 (or the pseudogene TRBV3-2) and TRBJ1-5, with D uncertain. Germline V gene sequence: CDR1 LGHDT, CDR2 YNNKEL (reference sequence). CDR3 length: 15 residues. Trimming cost V 4 bases and J 9 bases, with 19 bases left between them. Here the CDR3 reads CASSPTAGASVPQHF. The CDR3 DNA reads as TGTGCCAGCAGCCCGACGGCAGGCGCCAGTGTGCCCCAGCATTTT.

The chain uses TRBV10-1 and TRBJ2-3; TRBD2 aligns across 12 bases. Per germline, CDR1 WNHNN and CDR2 SYGVQD (reference sequence). The CDR3 length is 16 residues. The V gene end was trimmed by 5 bases and the J gene end by 4 bases; junction bases not matched to a gene: 7. The CDR3 loop is CASSLLAGGPSDTQYF. For the CDR3, the DNA is TGCGCCAGCAGTCTCCTAGCGGGAGGGCCATCAGATACGCAGTATTTT.

This clone was recorded a few times. The chain joins TRBV5-1 to TRBJ2-6, with D maybe TRBD1 (6 bases). The CDR3 totals 14 residues. Trimming stripped 0 bases from V and 5 bases from J, with 6 bases between. Germline V gene sequence: CDR1 SGHRS, CDR2 YFSETQ. The CDR3 nucleotides are TGCGCCAGCAGCTTGGGGGACAGGGCCAACGTCCTGACTTTC. Translation: CASSLGDRANVLTF.

The V gene is TRBV6-6, the J gene TRBJ1-1, with D hard to call. Trimming pared 6 bases from V and 5 bases from J, leaving 13 bases between. Germline loops: CDR1 MNHNY, CDR2 SVGAGI (reference sequence). The CDR3 has 13 amino acids. The CDR3 is CASSDFGRTEAFF. The CDR3 region has the DNA TGTGCCAGCAGCGACTTCGGTAGGACTGAAGCTTTCTTT.